This T cell receptor beta chain was identified during a study of patients and donors after allogeneic stem cell transplantation (TCRdb year 2020). The table lists this clonotype with a few counts. The clone's antigen remains unknown. The record has no base qualities; no much larger clone is one base away. Library preparation was by RT-PCR. The listed sequencing device is NextSeq 550. TCRdb ran its own pipeline on the public reads, namely fastp trimming at Q25 and MiXCR clone calling, and kept in-frame beta chains. Every entry covers one CDR3 protein and lists the most common genes and DNA from its rows. The sample table lists around 200,000 distinct CDR3 sequences, around 41% of them with a count of one. Clones ranked in the top ten supply approximately 10% of the sample. The CDR3 contains 15 residues, cysteine and phenylalanine counted. Solely the CDR3 DNA is kept, with 45 bases framed from the first base. The V and J ends are trimmed by 5 bases and 6 bases, leaving 17 bases between them. The germline V gene yields KGHDR for CDR1 and SFDVKD for CDR2.

This TCR derives from a human donor who was either an allogeneic HSCT recipient or a stem cell or donor lymphocyte infusion donor (not recorded which). It is not recorded whose cells these are; they may come from a transplant donor. Recombination connected TRBV24-1 to TRBJ2-3; TRBD2 is a weak D gene call, 7 bases matching. The material sequenced was blood, either unsorted or a sorted T cell fraction (not recorded which). The base sequence is TGTGCCACCAGTGTCAATCGGGGGGCCATGGATACGCAGTATTTT. This encodes CATSVNRGAMDTQYF.